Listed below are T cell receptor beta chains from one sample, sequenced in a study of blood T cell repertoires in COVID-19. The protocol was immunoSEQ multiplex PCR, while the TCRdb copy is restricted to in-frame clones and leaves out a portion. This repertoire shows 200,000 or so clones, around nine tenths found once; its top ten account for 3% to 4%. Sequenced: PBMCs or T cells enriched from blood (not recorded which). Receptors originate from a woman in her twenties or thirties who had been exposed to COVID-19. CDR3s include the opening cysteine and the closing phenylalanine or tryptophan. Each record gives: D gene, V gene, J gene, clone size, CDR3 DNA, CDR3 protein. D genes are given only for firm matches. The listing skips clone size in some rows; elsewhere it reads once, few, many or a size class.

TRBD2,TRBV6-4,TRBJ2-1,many,TGTGCCAGCAGTGACGGACTAGCGGGAGGTGAGCAGTTCTTC,CASSDGLAGGEQFF
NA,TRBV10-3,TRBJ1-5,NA,TGTGCCATCAGTGGCGGGGGGAATCAGCCCCAGCATTTT,CAISGGGNQPQHF
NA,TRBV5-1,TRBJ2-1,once,TGCGCCAGCAGCCTGACTAGTTTGAGCAATGAGCAGTTCTTC,CASSLTSLSNEQFF
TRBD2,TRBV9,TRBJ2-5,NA,TGTGCCAGCAGCGCTGGACTAGCGGGAGTAGAGACCCAGTACTTC,CASSAGLAGVETQYF
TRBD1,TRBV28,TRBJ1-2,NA,TGTGCCAGCACCACGGACAGGACCGACTATGGCTACACCTTC,CASTTDRTDYGYTF
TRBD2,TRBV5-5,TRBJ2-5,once,TGTGCCAGCAGACGGGAGGGCCGACTTGAGACCCAGTACTTC,CASRREGRLETQYF
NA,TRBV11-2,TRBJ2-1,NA,TGTGCCAGCAGCTTATGGCCGGAAGCGGACAATGAGCAGTTCTTC,CASSLWPEADNEQFF
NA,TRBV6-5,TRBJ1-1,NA,TGTGCCAGCAGCCTATATGGGAGGGCTGAAGCTTTCTTT,CASSLYGRAEAFF
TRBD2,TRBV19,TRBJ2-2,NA,TGTGCCAGTAGTAGGGCAGGGAGGGCCGGGGAGCTGTTTTTT,CASSRAGRAGELFF
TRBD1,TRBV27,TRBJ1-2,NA,TGTGCCAGCAGTTTCTCGCAGGGGGTTGCACGTGGCTACACCTTC,CASSFSQGVARGYTF
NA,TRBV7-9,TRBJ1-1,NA,TGTGCCAGCAGCTTAGGACAGGTAAAGACTGAAGCTTTCTTT,CASSLGQVKTEAFF
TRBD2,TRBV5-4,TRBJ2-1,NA,TGTGCCAGCAGCCGGACTAGCGGAAAGGGGGAGCAGTTCTTC,CASSRTSGKGEQFF
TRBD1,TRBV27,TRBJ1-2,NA,TGTGCCAGCAGTTTACGGACAGGGGGCGGCTACACCTTC,CASSLRTGGGYTF
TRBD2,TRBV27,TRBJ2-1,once,TGTGCCAGCAGTCCGCAGGGACTAACTAGCGGGGCCAGCTACAATGAGCAGTTCTTC,CASSPQGLTSGASYNEQFF
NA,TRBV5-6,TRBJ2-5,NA,TGTGCCAGCAGCTTGGGGGCACTAGCCTGGACCCAGTACTTC,CASSLGALAWTQYF
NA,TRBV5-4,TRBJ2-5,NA,TGTGCCAGCAGCTTGCAGACACATCAAGAGACCCAGTACTTC,CASSLQTHQETQYF
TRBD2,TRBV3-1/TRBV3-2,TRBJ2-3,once,TGTGCCAGCAGCCTATCTAGCGGGAGCACAGATACGCAGTATTTT,CASSLSSGSTDTQYF
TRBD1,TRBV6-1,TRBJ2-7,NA,TGTGCCAGCAGTGAGGGACAGGGACTATACGAGCAGTACTTC,CASSEGQGLYEQYF
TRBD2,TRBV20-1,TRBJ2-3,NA,TGCAGTGCTAGTAAGGTCGGGACTAGCGATGGCACAGATACGCAGTATTTT,CSASKVGTSDGTDTQYF
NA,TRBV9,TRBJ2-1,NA,TGTGCCAGCAGTGACCAGGGAAGCTCCTACAATGAGCAGTTCTTC,CASSDQGSSYNEQFF
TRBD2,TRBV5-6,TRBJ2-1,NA,TGTGCCAGCAGCTTGGCCAGCCTAGCGGGAGGTAATGAGCAGTTCTTC,CASSLASLAGGNEQFF
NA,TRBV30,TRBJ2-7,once,TGTGCCTGTTACGGACAGAAACCCTACGAGCAGTACTTC,CACYGQKPYEQYF
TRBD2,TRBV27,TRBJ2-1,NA,TGTGCCAGCAGCTTATCGTTAGCGGGAGGGCCGAATGAGCAGTTCTTC,CASSLSLAGGPNEQFF
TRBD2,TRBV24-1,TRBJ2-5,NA,TGTGCCACCAGTAGTGGACGGGGGGGGGCAGAGACCCAGTACTTC,CATSSGRGGAETQYF
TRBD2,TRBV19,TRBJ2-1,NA,TGTGCCAGTAAACTAGCGGGAGATGAGCAGTTCTTC,CASKLAGDEQFF
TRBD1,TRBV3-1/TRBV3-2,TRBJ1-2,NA,TGTGCCAGCAGCCAATCCAGACAGGGGGCTGGCTATGGCTACACCTTC,CASSQSRQGAGYGYTF
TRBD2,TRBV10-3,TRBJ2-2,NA,TGTGCCATCAGCGGACTAGGAGGGTCCGGGGAGCTGTTTTTT,CAISGLGGSGELFF
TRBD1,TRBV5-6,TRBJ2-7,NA,TGTGCCAGCAGCCAATTGACCGGGACAGGGGTCGGCGAGCAGTACTTC,CASSQLTGTGVGEQYF
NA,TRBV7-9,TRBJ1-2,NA,TGTGCCAGCAGCTTAGAGCAGGGTGGCTACACCTTC,CASSLEQGGYTF
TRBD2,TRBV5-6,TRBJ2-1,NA,TGTGCCAGCAGCTTGGTTGGGCCGGTAGCGGGTAATGAGCAGTTCTTC,CASSLVGPVAGNEQFF
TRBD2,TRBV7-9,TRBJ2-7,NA,TGTGCCAGCAGCTTCTCCGGGACTAGCGGTGATTACGAGCAGTACTTC,CASSFSGTSGDYEQYF
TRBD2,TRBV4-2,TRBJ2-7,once,TGTGCCAGCAGCCACACAGGGACTAGCGGGAGATCAGGCGAGCAGTACTTC,CASSHTGTSGRSGEQYF
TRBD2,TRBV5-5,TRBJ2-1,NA,TGTGCCAGCAAGTTTCTAGCGGGAGGCTACAATGAGCAGTTCTTC,CASKFLAGGYNEQFF
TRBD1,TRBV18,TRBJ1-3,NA,TGTGCCAGCTCACCTCAGGGGGTCTCTGGAAACACCATATATTTT,CASSPQGVSGNTIYF
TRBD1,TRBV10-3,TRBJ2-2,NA,TGTGCCATCAGTGATAAGGGGGCCACCGGGGAGCTGTTTTTT,CAISDKGATGELFF
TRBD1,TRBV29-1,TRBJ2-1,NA,TGCAGCGTTGAAGCAGGACAGGCCTACAATGAGCAGTTCTTC,CSVEAGQAYNEQFF
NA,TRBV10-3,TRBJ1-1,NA,TGTGCCATCACAGGGGCTGGCATGAACACTGAAGCTTTCTTT,CAITGAGMNTEAFF
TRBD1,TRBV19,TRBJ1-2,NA,TGTGCCAGTAGTATAGGGACAGGGGTTGGCGGCTACACCTTC,CASSIGTGVGGYTF
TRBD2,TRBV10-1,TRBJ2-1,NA,TGCGCCAGCAGTCGGACGAGAGCACAGCGGGAGGGTCTCCATGAGCAGTTCTTC,CASSRTRAQREGLHEQFF
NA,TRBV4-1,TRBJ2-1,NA,TGCGCCAGCAGCCAAGAACTAGCTAAATACAATGAGCAGTTCTTC,CASSQELAKYNEQFF
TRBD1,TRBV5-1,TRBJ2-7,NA,TGCGCCAGCAGCTTGGTGGGACAGTCAGCCTACGAGCAGTACTTC,CASSLVGQSAYEQYF
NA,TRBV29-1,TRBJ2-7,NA,TGCAGCGTTGAATGGGGTGCGGGGTACGAGCAGTACTTC,CSVEWGAGYEQYF
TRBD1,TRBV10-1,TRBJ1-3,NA,TGCGCCAGCAGGAGTGCGGTAGGGGACAGATCCCACCACTCTGGAAACACCATATATTTT,CASRSAVGDRSHHSGNTIYF
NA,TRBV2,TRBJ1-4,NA,TGTGCCAGCAGTTGGAGCAGTACTAATGAAAAACTGTTTTTT,CASSWSSTNEKLFF
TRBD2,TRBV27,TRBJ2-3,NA,TGTGCCAGCAGTTTACACCTTCTAGCGGGAGGTAACACAGATACGCAGTATTTT,CASSLHLLAGGNTDTQYF
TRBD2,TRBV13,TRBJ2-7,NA,TGTGCCAGCAGCTTAGGGGGGAGGGTTGGCTACGAGCAGTACTTC,CASSLGGRVGYEQYF
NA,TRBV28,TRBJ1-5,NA,TGTGCCAGCAGTCCTACAGGGACGGGCCAGCCCCAGCATTTT,CASSPTGTGQPQHF
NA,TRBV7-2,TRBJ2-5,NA,TGTGCCAGCAGACAGAACGCGAGACTAGTCGGGGTGACCCAGTACTTC,CASRQNARLVGVTQYF
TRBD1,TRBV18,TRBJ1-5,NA,TGTGCCAGCTCACCACCAGGACAGGGGGTAGGACAGCCCCAGCATTTT,CASSPPGQGVGQPQHF
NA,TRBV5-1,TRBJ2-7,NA,TGCGCCAGCACCGGAGCGTACGAGCAGTACTTC,CASTGAYEQYF
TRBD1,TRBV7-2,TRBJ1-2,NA,TGTGCCAGCAGCTTAGCGTGGGGACAGGGTCCTGGCTACACCTTC,CASSLAWGQGPGYTF
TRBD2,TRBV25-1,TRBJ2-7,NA,TGTGCCAGCAGACTAGCGGGCGAGCAGTACTTC,CASRLAGEQYF
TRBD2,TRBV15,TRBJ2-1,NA,TGTGCCACCAGCAGGGGGACTAGCGGCTTCTACAATGAGCAGTTCTTC,CATSRGTSGFYNEQFF
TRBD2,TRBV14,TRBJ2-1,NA,TGTGCCAGCAGGTTTAGCGGGATTCACAATGAGCAGTTCTTC,CASRFSGIHNEQFF
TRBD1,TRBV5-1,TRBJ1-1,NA,TGCGCCAGCAGCTTCACAGGGGACGCTGAAGCTTTCTTT,CASSFTGDAEAFF
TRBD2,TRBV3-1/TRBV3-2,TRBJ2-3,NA,TGTGCCAGCAGCCAAGGGAGCGGGAGGGCCGCTACGCAGTATTTT,CASSQGSGRAATQYF
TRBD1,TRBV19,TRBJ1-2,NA,TGTGCCAGTAGTATTGAAGGGACAGGCGGCTACACCTTC,CASSIEGTGGYTF
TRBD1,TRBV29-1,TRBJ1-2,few,TGCAGCGTTGAATTCGGCGGGACAGGGCTCGGTGGCTACACCTTC,CSVEFGGTGLGGYTF
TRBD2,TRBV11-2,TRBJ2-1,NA,TGTGCCAGCAGCCAGACCTTAGCGGGAGCTTACAATGAGCAGTTCTTC,CASSQTLAGAYNEQFF